Below are 7 T cell receptor beta chains sequenced from a single sample in a study of cytomegalovirus exposure and HLA in healthy donors. Primers included in the PCR were 60 Vbeta and 13 Jbeta primers. Produced via immunoSEQ multiplex PCR; TCRdb's table is partial and in-frame only. The repertoire holds some 76,000 clones, with 65% to 85% as singletons. The specimen was PBMCs. Every receptor here comes from a woman in her 50s in good health and CMV-seronegative.

The chain has TRBV29-1 and TRBJ2-5, with a possible D match to TRBD2 (6 bases). The CDR3 is 12 amino acids. The germline V gene encodes CDR1 SQVTM and CDR2 ANQGSEA. The germline V and J ends were trimmed by 6 bases and 5 bases, with 13 bases remaining between them. This chain's CDR3 is CSVTEGLETQYF. In DNA form, the CDR3 reads TGCAGCGTCACGGAGGGGTTGGAGACCCAGTACTTC.

The rearrangement joins TRBV7-3 to TRBJ1-1; TRBD1 agrees at 12 bases. The V gene's germline CDR1 is SGHTA and CDR2 FQGTGA. Trimming removed 5 bases from V and 5 bases from J; junction bases left unmatched: 9. CDR3 size: 16 residues. The CDR3 protein is CASSPRGTGGGTEAFF. In DNA, the CDR3 is TGTGCCAGCAGCCCCAGGGGGACAGGGGGCGGGACTGAAGCTTTCTTT.

CDR3 coding DNA: TGTGCCAGCAGCGCCGGACTAGCGGGAGCAGACAATGAGCAGTTCTTC. This sequence encodes CASSAGLAGADNEQFF. V gene TRBV9 combines with J gene TRBJ2-1; 13 bases line up with TRBD2. CDR1 is SGDLS and CDR2 is YYNGEE in the germline V gene. V gave up 3 bases and J gave up 5 bases; unmatched junction bases: 5. The CDR3 extends over 16 amino acids.

This clone was picked up one time. The genes are TRBV18 and TRBJ1-5, with 7 bases aligning to TRBD1. Germline V gives CDR1 KGHSH, CDR2 LQKENI. The V segment lost 3 bases and the J segment 1 base; nucleotides outside the gene matches: 6. The CDR3 is 16 residues long. CDR3 sequence: CASSPGQSLSNQPQHF. CDR3 coding DNA: TGTGCCAGCTCACCGGGACAGAGCCTAAGCAATCAGCCCCAGCATTTT.

The chain links TRBV4-2 to TRBJ1-1; the D gene is possibly TRBD1 (6 bases). The length of the CDR3 is 16 residues. V lost 0 bases, J lost 1 base, and 12 bases lay in between. In germline, CDR1 is LGHNA, CDR2 YNFKEQ. The CDR3 nucleotides are TGTGCCAGCAGCCAAGAAGGGGCCAGGGGGAACACTGAAGCTTTCTTT. Residues: CASSQEGARGNTEAFF.

The V and J genes are TRBV2 and TRBJ2-1, with D uncertain. This CDR3 is 15 amino acids long. Germline V CDR1 and CDR2: SNHLY, FYNNEI. Trimming removed 0 bases at V and 4 bases at J, with 10 bases between. CDR3 loop: CASSEAPRLYNEQFF. In DNA, the CDR3 is TGTGCCAGCAGTGAAGCGCCTAGGTTGTACAATGAGCAGTTCTTC.

The chain uses TRBV10-2 and TRBJ2-4; 8 positions match TRBD2. Germline V lookup: CDR1 WSHSY, CDR2 SAAADI. This CDR3 is 15 amino acids long. V dropped 10 bases and J dropped 0; count of bases not matched to a gene: 8. CDR3: CATLGLGLAKNIQYF. The CDR3 DNA sequence: TGCGCCACCCTGGGACTAGGATTAGCCAAAAACATTCAGTACTTC.